Described below is a single TCR beta chain sequence and its context. The entry originates in a study of blood T cell repertoires in COVID-19. As for the study in general: Samples representing acute and convalescent COVID-19 were sourced from the United States, Italy and Spain.

This study enrolled people aged 18 to 89 from around 26 US geographic areas. Self-reported history from a screening survey and questionnaire set each donor's cohort. V shed 5 bases and J 7 bases; nucleotides not matched to a gene: 7. The V gene's germline CDR1 is ENHRY and CDR2 SYGVKD. This CDR3 is 15 amino acids long. In the authors' workflow: Reference gene primers were amplified, and this amplification served to estimate nucleated cell counts. Generated by immunoSEQ multiplex PCR, the TCRdb table keeps only in-frame clones and is missing some. D and trimming were read from the DNA, whereas the V and J calls and clone size are those reported in that table. The data hold approximately 220,000 clones, with about nine tenths observed a single time.

The sequence came from a woman in her forties with acute COVID-19. Input material: PBMCs or T cells enriched from blood (not recorded which). The chain is built from TRBV10-3 and TRBJ1-6; 8 bases line up with TRBD1. CDR3 in amino acids: CAISSTGERNSPLHF. The CDR3 region has the DNA TGTGCCATCAGTTCGACAGGGGAGAGGAATTCACCCCTCCACTTT.